Listed here is a single TCR beta chain. The CDR3 is made up of 15 amino acids. The V and J ends lost 1 base and 8 bases, in that order; junction bases with no gene match: 8. Germline assignment: CDR1 LGHNA and CDR2 YSLEER. Assay used: immunoSEQ multiplex PCR; TCRdb lists only in-frame clones, some missing. The sample lists some 270,000 clones, roughly 85% seen once, with over 7.5% in the top ten. The age range of participants was about 18 to 95 years, with residence in fewer than 25 US areas. This specimen comes from a study of blood T cell repertoires in COVID-19. Whole-study context: T cells, B-cell-depleted T cells, or PBMCs supplied cDNA or gDNA.

The genes are TRBV4-3 and TRBJ1-2; TRBD1 matches 9 bases. Material for sequencing was PBMCs or T cells enriched from blood (not recorded which). This TCR was sampled from a woman aged 45-65 years with acute COVID-19. For the CDR3, the DNA is TGCGCCAGCAGCCAAGTCCGGGACAGGGACAAAGGCTACACCTTC. Translated: CASSQVRDRDKGYTF.